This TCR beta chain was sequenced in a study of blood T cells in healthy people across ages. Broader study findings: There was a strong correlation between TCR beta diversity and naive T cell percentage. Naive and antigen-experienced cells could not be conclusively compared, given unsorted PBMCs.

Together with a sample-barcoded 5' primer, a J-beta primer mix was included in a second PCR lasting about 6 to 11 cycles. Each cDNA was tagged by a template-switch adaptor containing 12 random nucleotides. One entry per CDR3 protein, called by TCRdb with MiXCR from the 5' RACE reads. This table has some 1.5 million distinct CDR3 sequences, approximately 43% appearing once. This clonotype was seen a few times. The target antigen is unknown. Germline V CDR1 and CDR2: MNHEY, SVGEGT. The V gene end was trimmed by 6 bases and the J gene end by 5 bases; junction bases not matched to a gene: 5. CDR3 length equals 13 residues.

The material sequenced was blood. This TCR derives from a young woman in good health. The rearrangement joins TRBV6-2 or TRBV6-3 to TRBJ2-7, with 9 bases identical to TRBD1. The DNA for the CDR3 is TGTGCCAGCAGAGGGGGACAGGGAGACGAGCAGTACTTC. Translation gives CASRGGQGDEQYF.